Below, one T cell receptor (beta chain) is given with its context. The antigen remains undetermined. The protocol was immunoSEQ multiplex PCR, while the TCRdb copy is restricted to in-frame clones and leaves out a portion. Of over 110,000 clones listed, 80% to 90% were seen once; the top ten hold about 5%. The sample belongs to a study of Ad26.COV2.S vaccination and SARS-CoV-2 variants. Germline CDR1 is SNHLY and CDR2 is FYNNEI. The CDR3 length is 15 residues. V lost 6 bases, J lost 8 bases, and 19 bases lay in between. General study points: An underestimation of total T cell responses may have resulted from the TCR breadth and depth analyses.

The receptor was derived from a human donor who had recovered from COVID-19. Sequences were derived from peripheral blood, sampled after recovery from COVID-19. The chain carries TRBV2 and TRBJ1-4; TRBD1 is a possible D gene (6 bases). The CDR3 nucleotides are TGTGCCAGCAGCCTCCTAGTTGGGGGGCGAGAAAAACTGTTTTTT. It is translated as CASSLLVGGREKLFF.